Following are 3 T cell receptor beta chains from one sample sequenced in a study of OX40 agonist ivuxolimab in advanced cancers. Using immunoSEQ multiplex PCR, the repertoire was profiled, and TCRdb retains in-frame clones only, with some absent. The data show roughly 80,000 clones, with 65% to 90% seen just once and about 0.66% held by the top ten. Specimen: CD4+ or CD8+ T cells sorted from blood, collected in a trial of the OX40 agonist ivuxolimab. These receptors all come from an adult with an advanced solid tumor such as melanoma, head and neck, liver or kidney cancer.

The V call is TRBV9, the J call TRBJ2-3, with D tentatively TRBD1 (5 bases). Trimming took off 4 bases at V and 2 bases at J, with 20 bases between the two ends. The CDR3 runs 17 residues. CDR1 is SGDLS and CDR2 is YYNGEE in the germline V gene. The CDR3 region is CASSPRPGKGATDTQYF. The CDR3 nucleotides are TGTGCCAGCAGCCCGAGACCAGGGAAAGGGGCCACAGATACGCAGTATTTT.

V usage is TRBV19 and J usage is TRBJ2-7, with 7 bases fitting TRBD1. CDR3 length equals 13 residues. Germline V CDR1 and CDR2: LNHDA, SQIVND (reference sequence). Trimming at V came to 8 bases and at J to 5 bases, leaving 9 bases not matched to a gene. The CDR3 protein is CASSRQGPDEQYF. The DNA of the CDR3 is TGTGCCAGTTCAAGACAGGGACCCGACGAGCAGTACTTC.

V gene TRBV10-3 combines with J gene TRBJ1-6; no clear D. Trimming removed 0 bases at V and 7 bases at J, with 10 bases between. Germline assignment: CDR1 ENHRY and CDR2 SYGVKD. The CDR3 is made up of 15 amino acids. The CDR3 loop is CAISESYPGNSPLHF. DNA of the CDR3: TGTGCCATCAGTGAGTCGTACCCCGGGAATTCACCCCTCCACTTT.